The source of this T cell receptor (beta chain) is a study of blood T cells in healthy people across ages. The total RNA that was extracted per sample amounted to at least 6 micrograms. This clonotype was recorded many times. Combining a sample-barcoded 5' primer with a J-beta primer mix, a second PCR ran for roughly 6 to 12 cycles. Each CDR3 protein is one row after TCRdb ran MiXCR on the 5' RACE reads. The table records more than 900,000 distinct CDR3 sequences, about 28% of them present only once. The ends were cut back, 6 bases at V and 4 bases at J, with 16 bases in the middle. Germline V gene lookup returns CDR1 SQVTM and CDR2 ANQGSEA. This CDR3 is 14 amino acids long. The same data also went into a second study, on T cells of mothers and their children. As reported in that work: In unrelated and related pairs, TCR recombination output is shaped in a similar way by thymic selection. Microchimeric T cell clones that persisted were not detected.

The chain links TRBV29-1 to TRBJ2-1; a possible D gene is TRBD1 (6 bases). This sequence was found in a woman between 40 and 55 years old in good health. Sequencing was carried out using blood. The CDR3 DNA follows: TGCAGCGTCCCAGGTGCGGACAGATACAATGAGCAGTTCTTC. Protein: CSVPGADRYNEQFF.